The 10 T cell receptor beta chains given below trace back to one sample, sequenced in a study of blood T cell repertoires in COVID-19. The assay was immunoSEQ multiplex PCR, and TCRdb's table has in-frame clones only and misses some. The sample contains about 400,000 clones, 85% to 90% of which appear only once. Sample: PBMCs or T cells enriched from blood (not recorded which). These receptors were collected from a woman aged 45-65 years who had recovered from COVID-19.

This clone was seen once. The V gene is TRBV6-5, the J gene TRBJ1-3, with D perhaps matching TRBD1 (6 bases). The germline V gene encodes CDR1 MNHEY and CDR2 SVGAGI. The V gene lost 4 bases and the J gene lost 1 base, with 14 bases spanning the gap. The CDR3 runs to 16 residues. CDR3 in amino acids: CASSSWDISSGNTIYF. The CDR3 DNA follows: TGTGCCAGCAGTTCATGGGACATCTCATCTGGAAACACCATATATTTT.

This chain connects TRBV19 to TRBJ2-3, with 10 bases matching TRBD1. Trimming removed 5 bases from V and 2 bases from J; junction bases left unmatched: 7. Germline assignment: CDR1 LNHDA and CDR2 SQIVND (reference sequence). The CDR3 loop spans 16 amino acids. The CDR3 DNA is TGTGCCAGTAGTTCCGGGACAGGGGCTTTCACAGATACGCAGTATTTT. This sequence encodes CASSSGTGAFTDTQYF.

The gene calls are TRBV28 and TRBJ1-1; no firm D call. Looked up from germline, CDR1 is MDHEN and CDR2 is SYDVKM. V was pared by 2 bases and J by 0 bases, with 10 bases between. There are 15 residues in the CDR3. DNA of the CDR3: TGTGCCAGCAGTTTAATCGGGAGACTGAACACTGAAGCTTTCTTT. This gives the protein CASSLIGRLNTEAFF.

This clone has a single count. The V and J genes are TRBV7-8 and TRBJ2-1; TRBD2 agrees at 8 bases. V lost 4 bases to trimming and J lost 2 bases; unmatched junction nucleotides: 4. The CDR3 consists of 15 residues. The germline CDR1 and CDR2 sequences are SGHVS and FQNEAQ. CDR3: CASSSAGGPYNEQFF. For the CDR3, the DNA is TGTGCCAGCAGCTCGGCGGGGGGCCCCTACAATGAGCAGTTCTTC. The full variable domain, rest sourced from reference TRBV7-8 and TRBJ2-1, is GAGVSQSPRYKVAKRGQDVALRCDPISGHVSLFWYQQALGQGPEFLTYFQNEAQLDKSGLPSDRFFAERPEGSVSTLKIQRTQQEDSAVYLCASSSAGGPYNEQFFGPGTRLTVL.

This chain connects TRBV28 to TRBJ1-1; TRBD1 aligns across 9 bases. The germline CDR1 and CDR2 sequences are MDHEN and SYDVKM. The CDR3 spans 14 residues. J was trimmed by 6 bases and V by 4 bases; bases with no gene match: 6. The CDR3 reads CASSYGDRAAEAFF. Written as DNA, the CDR3 is TGTGCCAGCAGTTACGGGGACAGGGCAGCTGAAGCTTTCTTT.

The rearrangement joins TRBV7-3 to TRBJ2-7; 7 positions agree with TRBD2. Germline V CDR1 and CDR2: SGHTA, FQGTGA. There are 13 residues in the CDR3. The V segment lost 0 bases and the J segment 5 bases; nucleotides outside the gene matches: 1. The chain's CDR3 is CASSLTRGDEQYF. The CDR3 DNA reads as TGTGCCAGCAGCTTAACCCGGGGGGACGAGCAGTACTTC.

The chain couples TRBV19 to TRBJ1-5; 9 nucleotides match TRBD1. V dropped 6 bases and J dropped 0; count of bases not matched to a gene: 12. CDR3 length: 18 residues. CDR1 LNHDA and CDR2 SQIVND come from the germline V gene (reference sequence). CDR3 amino acids: CASSHKDRGVYSNQPQHF. CDR3 DNA: TGTGCCAGTAGCCACAAGGACAGGGGCGTTTATAGCAATCAGCCCCAGCATTTT. The variable domain in full, with the rest retrieved from reference TRBV19 and TRBJ1-5, is DGGITQSPKYLFRKEGQNVTLSCEQNLNHDAMYWYRQDPGQGLRLIYYSQIVNDFQKGDIAEGYSVSREKKESFPLTVTSAQKNPTAFYLCASSHKDRGVYSNQPQHFGDGTRLSIL.

In its sample, this clone was seen a few times. The CDR3 region has the DNA TGTGCCAGCAGCGCACAGGGTGCAACTAATGAAAAACTGTTTTTT. As protein: CASSAQGATNEKLFF. The chain links TRBV7-9 to TRBJ1-4, with D maybe TRBD1 (6 bases). The germline V gene encodes CDR1 SEHNR and CDR2 FQNEAQ (reference sequence). The length of the CDR3 is 15 residues. The V and J ends lost 5 bases and 0 bases respectively, with 10 bases between them.

The V and J genes are TRBV4-2 and TRBJ1-4; D unclear. CDR1 is LGHNA, CDR2 YNFKEQ, per germline. This CDR3 contains 16 residues. V was shortened by 5 bases and J by 0 bases, with 13 bases between the two germline ends. The chain's CDR3 is CASSKGEVPTNEKLFF. The DNA for the CDR3 is TGTGCCAGCAGCAAAGGAGAGGTTCCAACTAATGAAAAACTGTTTTTT.

V gene TRBV12-3 or TRBV12-4 combines with J gene TRBJ1-4, with D possibly TRBD1 on 6 matching bases. The CDR3 extends over 12 amino acids. V lost 3 bases, J lost 14 bases, and 13 bases lay in between. DNA of the CDR3: TGTGCCAGCAGTTTCCTACAGGGTTATCTGTTTTTT. Encoded protein: CASSFLQGYLFF.